These T cell receptor beta chains were read from a single sample in a study of siplizumab effects on memory and regulatory T cells. TCRdb's table, derived via immunoSEQ multiplex PCR, lists solely in-frame clones and lacks some. The profile covers some 100,000 clones, with 92% appearing a single time and about 0.7% taken by the ten largest. Input material: Tregs sorted from blood. The receptors were gathered from a human donor in good health. CDR3s include the opening cysteine and the closing phenylalanine or tryptophan. D genes are given only for firm matches. For some rows the clone size is stated as once, few or many, or as a class when expanded; others skip it.

d_call | j_call | clone_size | v_call | cdr3_nt | cdr3_aa
. | TRBJ2-5 | . | TRBV10-3 | TGTGCCATCAGTGAGCGGCAGGGGCAAGAGACCCAGTACTTC | CAISERQGQETQYF
TRBD1 | TRBJ1-1 | . | TRBV5-1 | TGCGCCAGCAGCTGGGGACAGGGGAACACTGAAGCTTTCTTT | CASSWGQGNTEAFF
. | TRBJ1-2 | once | TRBV28 | TGTGCCAGCAGTTTAAGCCGGCTAGGCTACACCTTC | CASSLSRLGYTF
TRBD2 | TRBJ2-7 | . | TRBV2 | TGTGCCAGCTGGAAACTAGCGGGTAGCCTAATATTC | CASWKLAGSLIF
. | TRBJ2-3 | . | TRBV11-2 | TGTGCCAGCAGTCCTACGATCGATACGCAGTATTTT | CASSPTIDTQYF
. | TRBJ1-5 | . | TRBV15 | TGTGCCACCAGCAGGCCTAATCAGCCCCAGCATTTT | CATSRPNQPQHF
. | TRBJ2-1 | . | TRBV7-9 | TGTGCCAGCAGCTTAAGCCCAACGTATGAGCAGTTCTTC | CASSLSPTYEQFF
. | TRBJ2-7 | . | TRBV5-1 | TGCGCCAGCAGCTCGACTGCTTTCTACGAGCAGTACTTC | CASSSTAFYEQYF
. | TRBJ1-5 | once | TRBV6-6 | TGTGCCAGCACAACCCGACTAGCAGGGAGGGTTCCCCAGCATTTT | CASTTRLAGRVPQHF
. | TRBJ1-5 | . | TRBV19 | TGTGCCAGTACTGGGGCAGGGAATCAGCCCCAGCATTTT | CASTGAGNQPQHF
. | TRBJ2-3 | . | TRBV5-6 | TGTGCCAGCAGCTTAGGGGCCGGGTCTGCGCAGTATTTT | CASSLGAGSAQYF
. | TRBJ2-1 | . | TRBV7-2 | TGTGCCAGCAGCTTATCCGGGACTCGTCTAAACAATGAGCAGTTCTTC | CASSLSGTRLNNEQFF
. | TRBJ2-7 | . | TRBV29-1 | TGCAGCGTTCGGGTCCGCCCCTACGAGCAGTACTTC | CSVRVRPYEQYF
. | TRBJ1-5 | . | TRBV6-6 | TGTGCCAGCATAAGCCGGACAGCCGGACAGCCCCAGCATTTT | CASISRTAGQPQHF
. | TRBJ1-5 | . | TRBV15 | TGTGCCACCAGCAGAGGAGGACGGACCTTCAATCAGCCCCAGCATTTT | CATSRGGRTFNQPQHF
. | TRBJ2-7 | . | TRBV19 | TGTGCCAGTAGTATCTTGGTTGGGGCAGGCTACGAGCAGTACTTC | CASSILVGAGYEQYF
TRBD2 | TRBJ2-3 | . | TRBV5-4 | TGTGCCAGCAGGCCTGGGGGAGGGCCTACAGATACGCAGTATTTT | CASRPGGGPTDTQYF
TRBD2 | TRBJ2-3 | once | TRBV10-1 | TGCGCCAGCAGTGAGCCTCGGGCGGGAGGTTCAACGCAGTATTTT | CASSEPRAGGSTQYF
. | TRBJ2-3 | . | TRBV28 | TGTGCCAGCAGTTTTCTTTGGGCTACGCAGTATTTT | CASSFLWATQYF
TRBD2 | TRBJ2-4 | . | TRBV18 | TGTGCCAGCTCACCACCGGGGCTAGCGGGACCCATTCAGTACTTC | CASSPPGLAGPIQYF
. | TRBJ1-1 | few | TRBV28 | TGTGCCAACCAACACCGGGGGGCCACTGAAGCTTTCTTT | CANQHRGATEAFF
TRBD1 | TRBJ2-7 | . | TRBV6-6 | TGTGCCAGCAGTTCCCTGGACAGGTTTCCTCCCGAGCAGTACTTC | CASSSLDRFPPEQYF
TRBD2 | TRBJ2-7 | . | TRBV28 | TGTGCCAGCAGACCCGCCCTTCTAGCGGCCACCTACGAGCAGTACTTC | CASRPALLAATYEQYF
. | TRBJ2-7 | . | TRBV5-6 | TGTGCCAGCAGCTTCCGCCCCGCGCACGAGCAGTACTTC | CASSFRPAHEQYF
TRBD1 | TRBJ1-1 | . | TRBV5-1 | TGCGCCAGCAGCTTAGACAGGGGGTACACTGAAGCTTTCTTT | CASSLDRGYTEAFF
. | TRBJ1-3 | . | TRBV2 | TGTGCCAGCAGCATAAACCGAGGAAACACCATATATTTT | CASSINRGNTIYF
. | TRBJ2-1 | . | TRBV7-7 | TGTGCTAGCAGTCCTATATATTATTGGGATGAGCAGTTCTTC | CASSPIYYWDEQFF
. | TRBJ2-1 | . | TRBV25-1 | TGTGCCAGCAGCGGATACGGGCTCCCCGGTGAGCAGTTCTTC | CASSGYGLPGEQFF
TRBD2 | TRBJ2-7 | . | TRBV29-1 | TGCAGCGTTGGACTAGCGGGAGGCTACGAGCAGTACTTC | CSVGLAGGYEQYF
. | TRBJ2-7 | . | TRBV10-2 | TGCGCCACAGGAGGGGGGCTGTACCACGAGCAGTACTTC | CATGGGLYHEQYF
TRBD1 | TRBJ2-3 | . | TRBV5-1 | TGCGCCAGCAGCTTGGGTCAGGGGGCGTCAGATACGCAGTATTTT | CASSLGQGASDTQYF
TRBD2 | TRBJ2-3 | . | TRBV15 | TGTGCCACTAAAAAAGCGGGAGTCACAGATACGCAGTATTTT | CATKKAGVTDTQYF
. | TRBJ2-2 | . | TRBV10-2 | TGCGCCAGCATTAGGATTGACACCGGGGAGCTGTTTTTT | CASIRIDTGELFF
. | TRBJ1-1 | . | TRBV5-1 | TGCGCCAGCAGCTTGGACGGAACGAACACTGAAGCTTTCTTT | CASSLDGTNTEAFF
. | TRBJ1-1 | . | TRBV9 | TGTGCCAGCAGCGTAGATAATTGGGGGGACACTGAAGCTTTCTTT | CASSVDNWGDTEAFF
. | TRBJ1-5 | . | TRBV7-9 | TGTGCCAGCAGCTTACAGAGCAATCAGCCCCAGCATTTT | CASSLQSNQPQHF
. | TRBJ2-2 | . | TRBV19 | TGTGCCAGTAGTATAAGGTGGGGCGGGGAGCTGTTTTTT | CASSIRWGGELFF
. | TRBJ2-5 | . | TRBV18 | TGTGCCAGCTCACCAGGCTTCAACCAAGAGACCCAGTACTTC | CASSPGFNQETQYF
. | TRBJ1-1 | . | TRBV28 | TGTGCCAGCAGGGGGCGGGGGGTCACTGAAGCTTTCTTT | CASRGRGVTEAFF